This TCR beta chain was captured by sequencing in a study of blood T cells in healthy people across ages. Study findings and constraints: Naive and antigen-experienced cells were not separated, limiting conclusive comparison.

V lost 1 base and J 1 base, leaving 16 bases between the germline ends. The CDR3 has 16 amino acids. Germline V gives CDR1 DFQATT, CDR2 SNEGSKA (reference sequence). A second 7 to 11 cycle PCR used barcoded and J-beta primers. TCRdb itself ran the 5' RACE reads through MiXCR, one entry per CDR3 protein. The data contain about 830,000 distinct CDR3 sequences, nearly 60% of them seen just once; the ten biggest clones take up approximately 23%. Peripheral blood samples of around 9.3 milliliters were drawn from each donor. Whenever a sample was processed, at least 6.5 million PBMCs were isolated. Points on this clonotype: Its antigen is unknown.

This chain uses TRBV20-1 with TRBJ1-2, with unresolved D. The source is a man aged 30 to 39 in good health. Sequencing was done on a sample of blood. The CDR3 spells CSARAQAGSINYGYTF. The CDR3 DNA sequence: TGCAGTGCTAGAGCACAAGCCGGCAGTATTAACTATGGCTACACCTTC.